This TCR beta chain was observed in a study of blood T cell repertoires in COVID-19. Study details: Nucleic acid was either cDNA or gDNA, and it came from T cells, B-cell-depleted T cells, or PBMCs.

Trimming left V 6 bases short and J 1 base short, with 9 bases between. Germline assignment: CDR1 MNHEY and CDR2 SVGAGI. This CDR3 has 13 residues. This clone was seen a handful of times. The data were produced by immunoSEQ multiplex PCR, yet TCRdb's version contains in-frame clones alone and is incomplete. The sample yields about 300,000 clones, around four fifths seen once. The rearrangement uses TRBV6-5 and TRBJ1-2, with D unresolved. Sequenced: peripheral blood. The sequence derives from a woman between 50 and 59 years old with acute or convalescent COVID-19. This CDR3 reads CASSLTRNYGYTF. DNA for the CDR3: TGTGCCAGCAGCCTGACACGTAACTATGGCTACACCTTC.